This is a list of T cell receptor beta chains from one sample in a study of shared clonotypes between healthy human individuals. Using immunoSEQ multiplex PCR, the repertoire was profiled, and TCRdb retains in-frame clones only, with some absent. The sample consists of a few million clones, 80% to 95% of them appearing once. The sample taken for sequencing was naive CD4+ T cells from PBMCs. These receptors originate from a man aged 18 to 30 in good health. Some clones in this sample may be carry-over from other donors' samples. Each CDR3 is given with its conserved first and last residue. The order of the fields is clone size, J gene, D gene, V gene, CDR3 length, CDR3 protein, CDR3 DNA. A D gene is named only where the DNA matches it firmly. The size field is filled for only some rows; it gives once, few, many or a size class.

clone size: NA; J gene: TRBJ1-1; D gene: NA; V gene: TRBV5-4; CDR3 length: 14; CDR3 protein: CASTRGGMNTEAFF; CDR3 DNA: TGTGCCAGCACCCGAGGGGGGATGAACACTGAAGCTTTCTTT
clone size: NA; J gene: TRBJ2-7; D gene: NA; V gene: TRBV5-4; CDR3 length: 12; CDR3 protein: CASSLGGYEQYF; CDR3 DNA: TGTGCCAGCAGCTTGGGGGGCTACGAGCAGTACTTC
clone size: NA; J gene: TRBJ1-1; D gene: NA; V gene: TRBV6-1; CDR3 length: 15; CDR3 protein: CASSERIRKNTEAFF; CDR3 DNA: TGTGCCAGCAGTGAAAGGATCAGAAAGAACACTGAAGCTTTCTTT
clone size: NA; J gene: TRBJ2-3; D gene: NA; V gene: TRBV28; CDR3 length: 13; CDR3 protein: CATALVVTDTQYF; CDR3 DNA: TGTGCCACTGCACTAGTGGTCACAGATACGCAGTATTTT
clone size: NA; J gene: TRBJ2-3; D gene: NA; V gene: TRBV5-4; CDR3 length: 14; CDR3 protein: CASSSRQATDTQYF; CDR3 DNA: TGTGCCAGCAGCTCCAGACAGGCCACAGATACGCAGTATTTT
clone size: NA; J gene: TRBJ2-7; D gene: NA; V gene: TRBV5-1; CDR3 length: 14; CDR3 protein: CASSFGSGATEQYF; CDR3 DNA: TGCGCCAGCAGCTTTGGCTCAGGGGCGACCGAGCAGTACTTC
clone size: NA; J gene: TRBJ2-1; D gene: TRBD2; V gene: TRBV29-1; CDR3 length: 14; CDR3 protein: CSVAGTSGRSEQFF; CDR3 DNA: TGCAGCGTCGCAGGGACTAGCGGGAGAAGTGAGCAGTTCTTC
clone size: NA; J gene: TRBJ2-3; D gene: TRBD2; V gene: TRBV9; CDR3 length: 16; CDR3 protein: CASSVGTSGSPDTQYF; CDR3 DNA: TGTGCCAGCAGCGTAGGGACTAGCGGGAGTCCAGATACGCAGTATTTT
clone size: NA; J gene: TRBJ1-3; D gene: NA; V gene: TRBV27; CDR3 length: 14; CDR3 protein: CSAAGLISGNTIYF; CDR3 DNA: TGCTCCGCGGCGGGGCTGATCTCTGGAAACACCATATATTTT
clone size: NA; J gene: TRBJ2-5; D gene: TRBD1; V gene: TRBV7-9; CDR3 length: 15; CDR3 protein: CASSSGTGVQETQYF; CDR3 DNA: TGTGCCAGCAGCTCCGGGACAGGGGTACAAGAGACCCAGTACTTC
clone size: NA; J gene: TRBJ2-2; D gene: TRBD1; V gene: TRBV6-6; CDR3 length: 16; CDR3 protein: CASSYSRTGNTGELFF; CDR3 DNA: TGTGCCAGCAGTTACTCGAGGACAGGGAACACCGGGGAGCTGTTTTTT
clone size: NA; J gene: TRBJ1-2; D gene: NA; V gene: TRBV7-9; CDR3 length: 15; CDR3 protein: CASSLPRGGENGYTF; CDR3 DNA: TGTGCCAGCAGCTTGCCGAGGGGGGGAGAGAATGGCTACACCTTC
clone size: NA; J gene: TRBJ2-1; D gene: TRBD2; V gene: TRBV4-1; CDR3 length: 17; CDR3 protein: CASSQVGRESSYNEQFF; CDR3 DNA: TGCGCCAGCAGCCAAGTAGGGCGGGAGAGCTCCTACAATGAGCAGTTCTTC
clone size: NA; J gene: TRBJ2-5; D gene: TRBD1; V gene: TRBV18; CDR3 length: 13; CDR3 protein: CASSLTGEETQYF; CDR3 DNA: TGTGCCAGCTCACTAACAGGGGAAGAGACCCAGTACTTC
clone size: NA; J gene: TRBJ2-7; D gene: TRBD1; V gene: TRBV5-1; CDR3 length: 16; CDR3 protein: CASSRGQGDAIYEQYF; CDR3 DNA: TGCGCCAGCAGCAGGGGACAGGGGGACGCTATCTACGAGCAGTACTTC
clone size: NA; J gene: TRBJ2-3; D gene: TRBD2; V gene: TRBV13; CDR3 length: 17; CDR3 protein: CASSRGRGGSSTDTQYF; CDR3 DNA: TGTGCCAGCAGCCGGGGGAGGGGCGGAAGTAGCACAGATACGCAGTATTTT
clone size: NA; J gene: TRBJ1-2; D gene: NA; V gene: TRBV19; CDR3 length: 16; CDR3 protein: CASTPGPLQGFGGYTF; CDR3 DNA: TGTGCCAGTACCCCGGGGCCGTTACAGGGTTTCGGTGGCTACACCTTC
clone size: NA; J gene: TRBJ1-2; D gene: TRBD1; V gene: TRBV4-1; CDR3 length: 16; CDR3 protein: CASSQDSGQGSIGYTF; CDR3 DNA: TGCGCCAGCAGCCAAGATTCGGGACAGGGTTCGATTGGCTACACCTTC
clone size: NA; J gene: TRBJ1-2; D gene: NA; V gene: TRBV28; CDR3 length: 15; CDR3 protein: CASSFPGSTVYGYTF; CDR3 DNA: TGTGCCAGCTCATTCCCGGGCTCCACGGTGTATGGCTACACCTTC
clone size: NA; J gene: TRBJ2-7; D gene: NA; V gene: TRBV21-1; CDR3 length: 15; CDR3 protein: CASSNARRDTYEQYF; CDR3 DNA: TGTGCCAGCAGCAACGCTCGGCGGGATACCTACGAGCAGTACTTC
clone size: NA; J gene: TRBJ2-5; D gene: NA; V gene: TRBV25-1; CDR3 length: 12; CDR3 protein: CASEGDSTTQYF; CDR3 DNA: TGTGCCAGCGAGGGGGACTCTACGACCCAGTACTTC
clone size: NA; J gene: TRBJ2-1; D gene: TRBD1; V gene: TRBV5-1; CDR3 length: 15; CDR3 protein: CASSRGGQTHNEQFF; CDR3 DNA: TGCGCCAGCAGCCGAGGGGGACAGACCCACAATGAGCAGTTCTTC
clone size: NA; J gene: TRBJ1-4; D gene: NA; V gene: TRBV6-1; CDR3 length: 15; CDR3 protein: CASSALRAPNEKLFF; CDR3 DNA: TGTGCCAGCAGTGCGTTGAGGGCCCCTAATGAAAAACTGTTTTTT
clone size: NA; J gene: TRBJ2-1; D gene: TRBD2; V gene: TRBV4-1; CDR3 length: 15; CDR3 protein: CASSLFGLADNEQFF; CDR3 DNA: TGCGCCAGCAGCCTCTTCGGGCTAGCGGACAATGAGCAGTTCTTC
clone size: once; J gene: TRBJ1-2; D gene: NA; V gene: TRBV19; CDR3 length: 14; CDR3 protein: CASSTAARGYGYTF; CDR3 DNA: TGTGCCAGTAGTACCGCTGCGAGGGGGTATGGCTACACCTTC
clone size: NA; J gene: TRBJ2-1; D gene: NA; V gene: TRBV7-3; CDR3 length: 15; CDR3 protein: CASSLSRGTYNEQFF; CDR3 DNA: TGTGCCAGCAGCTTAAGTAGGGGGACTTACAATGAGCAGTTCTTC
clone size: NA; J gene: TRBJ1-2; D gene: NA; V gene: TRBV4-2; CDR3 length: 18; CDR3 protein: CASSQVTAVRAELYGYTF; CDR3 DNA: TGTGCCAGCAGCCAAGTCACTGCCGTCCGGGCAGAGCTTTATGGCTACACCTTC
clone size: NA; J gene: TRBJ2-3; D gene: NA; V gene: TRBV11-3; CDR3 length: 15; CDR3 protein: CASSFGGPPGDTQYF; CDR3 DNA: TGTGCCAGCAGCTTCGGGGGACCCCCAGGAGATACGCAGTATTTT
clone size: NA; J gene: TRBJ1-4; D gene: NA; V gene: TRBV6-6; CDR3 length: 15; CDR3 protein: CASRLRRGRVEKLFF; CDR3 DNA: TGTGCCAGCAGGTTACGTCGGGGGAGGGTTGAAAAACTGTTTTTT
clone size: few; J gene: TRBJ1-1; D gene: NA; V gene: TRBV9; CDR3 length: 14; CDR3 protein: CASSSGPSNTEAFF; CDR3 DNA: TGTGCCAGCAGCTCCGGGCCATCAAACACTGAAGCTTTCTTT
clone size: few; J gene: TRBJ2-7; D gene: NA; V gene: TRBV2; CDR3 length: 11; CDR3 protein: CASSGSWEQYF; CDR3 DNA: TGTGCCAGCAGTGGATCGTGGGAGCAGTACTTC
clone size: NA; J gene: TRBJ1-2; D gene: TRBD1; V gene: TRBV11-2; CDR3 length: 17; CDR3 protein: CASSSPGQGARSSGYTF; CDR3 DNA: TGTGCCAGCAGCTCCCCGGGACAGGGGGCGAGATCATCTGGCTACACCTTC
clone size: NA; J gene: TRBJ1-2; D gene: TRBD1; V gene: TRBV11-2; CDR3 length: 14; CDR3 protein: CASSVGTGGEGYTF; CDR3 DNA: TGTGCCAGCAGCGTCGGAACAGGGGGTGAGGGCTACACCTTC
clone size: NA; J gene: TRBJ2-5; D gene: TRBD1; V gene: TRBV5-1; CDR3 length: 13; CDR3 protein: CASNIQGQETQYF; CDR3 DNA: TGCGCCAGCAACATACAGGGGCAAGAGACCCAGTACTTC
clone size: NA; J gene: TRBJ2-7; D gene: TRBD2; V gene: TRBV11-1; CDR3 length: 15; CDR3 protein: CASSLRTSGDYEQYF; CDR3 DNA: TGTGCCAGCAGCTTACGAACTAGCGGGGATTACGAGCAGTACTTC
clone size: NA; J gene: TRBJ2-3; D gene: NA; V gene: TRBV19; CDR3 length: 16; CDR3 protein: CASSIAVVWRTDTQYF; CDR3 DNA: TGTGCCAGTAGTATAGCGGTAGTCTGGCGCACAGATACGCAGTATTTT
clone size: once; J gene: TRBJ1-5; D gene: TRBD1; V gene: TRBV6-1; CDR3 length: 14; CDR3 protein: CASVPGQINQPQHF; CDR3 DNA: TGTGCCAGTGTTCCGGGACAGATCAATCAGCCCCAGCATTTT
clone size: once; J gene: TRBJ2-5; D gene: NA; V gene: TRBV5-4; CDR3 length: 15; CDR3 protein: CASSFITDRQETQYF; CDR3 DNA: TGTGCCAGCAGTTTCATTACGGACAGACAAGAGACCCAGTACTTC
clone size: NA; J gene: TRBJ1-5; D gene: NA; V gene: TRBV6-5; CDR3 length: 13; CDR3 protein: CASSQSRNQPQHF; CDR3 DNA: TGTGCCAGCAGCCAATCCAGAAATCAGCCCCAGCATTTT
clone size: NA; J gene: TRBJ2-7; D gene: TRBD2; V gene: TRBV9; CDR3 length: 14; CDR3 protein: CASSVGGLASEQYF; CDR3 DNA: TGTGCCAGCAGCGTAGGGGGACTAGCCAGCGAGCAGTACTTC
clone size: NA; J gene: TRBJ2-5; D gene: NA; V gene: TRBV29-1; CDR3 length: 10; CDR3 protein: CSTQQETQYF; CDR3 DNA: TGCAGCACCCAACAAGAGACCCAGTACTTC
clone size: NA; J gene: TRBJ1-6; D gene: NA; V gene: TRBV25-1; CDR3 length: 16; CDR3 protein: CASSESGTFRSSPLHF; CDR3 DNA: TGTGCCAGCAGTGAAAGCGGGACGTTTAGGAGTTCACCCCTCCACTTT
clone size: NA; J gene: TRBJ2-7; D gene: NA; V gene: TRBV9; CDR3 length: 16; CDR3 protein: CASSVGSAGASYEQYF; CDR3 DNA: TGTGCCAGCAGCGTAGGCTCTGCGGGCGCCTCCTACGAGCAGTACTTC